The rows below give T cell receptor beta chains drawn from one sample of a study of blood T cell repertoires in COVID-19. Clones were read by immunoSEQ multiplex PCR, and TCRdb kept only the in-frame ones, dropping some. The table records some 140,000 clones, approximately 80% of them present only once. Sequenced material: peripheral blood. The receptors derive from a woman in her sixties or seventies with COVID-19, enrolled during active disease. Both conserved end residues are part of each CDR3.

v_gene	CDR3aa
TRBV6-5	CASRGRGFEKLFF
TRBV7-9	CASSLGGGGNEKLFF
TRBV11-2	CASSPNRVGDEKLFF
TRBV6-6	CASSRGQGNTIYF
TRBV6-4	CASSDSRVGGYTF
TRBV6-5	CASSQTGVNYGYTF
TRBV12-3/TRBV12-4	CASKVSGRRYFF
TRBV19	CASTTAQRTAAFF
TRBV15	CATSRDWGPSTGELFF
TRBV29-1	CSVESSVYNEQFF
TRBV7-3	CASSGGRGETQYF
TRBV2	CASRRGTTLNYGYTF
TRBV5-1	CASSPGTGSEQFF
TRBV18	CASSPGTGGLFVSGANVLTF
TRBV5-4	CASSRQEPGLPLRRQFF
TRBV9	CASSVLQEGVPQHF
TRBV12-3/TRBV12-4	CASSLAGQQELFF
TRBV6-5	CASSPGTGEQSQHF
TRBV7-2	CASSKDRRNTGELFF
TRBV7-8	CASSFSGGNTEAFF
TRBV9	CASSNTGNTEAFF
TRBV7-6	CASSLADKLNTEAFF
TRBV3-1/TRBV3-2	CASSQRPSGTGGTDTQYF
TRBV7-9	CASSFRTSGGSQFF
TRBV4-1	CASSKLINYGYTF
TRBV6-5	CASDERQGRINIQYF
TRBV5-1	CASSQRIAGTDTQYF
TRBV6-6	CAISGSGYEQYF
TRBV27	CASSLPHTDTQYF
TRBV4-2	CASSRGLDGNQPQHF
TRBV6-6	CASSLPTRGRNQPQHF
TRBV6-5	CASSLGLADFNEQFF
TRBV18	CASSPGTGGDLRRFGYTF
TRBV7-8	CASSLAPYTGGTNEKLFF
TRBV7-9	CASSLARFAQETQYF
TRBV6-6	CASRDRETNEKLFF
TRBV5-4	CASSAGWASYNEQFF
TRBV25-1	CASSFTTGYNEKLFF
TRBV29-1	CSVSLGPSYEQYF
TRBV6-5	CASRAGVVALYGYTF
TRBV7-8	CASSTDRAPMNTEAFF
TRBV6-1	CASSEIYQETQYF
TRBV5-5	CASSRTDSNYGYTF